This TCR beta chain is drawn from a study of blood T cell repertoires in COVID-19. Overall study context: Material from acute and convalescent COVID-19 was sourced from the United States, Italy and Spain. Sources were T cells, B-cell-depleted T cells, or PBMCs; the material itself was cDNA or gDNA.

Original processing notes: The authors estimated nucleated cell counts from reference gene primer amplification. Sequencing used immunoSEQ multiplex PCR; TCRdb keeps in-frame clones, though not all of them. V and J calls and clone size are given by that table; D and trimming were obtained from the DNA. The sample holds around 300,000 clones; 86% are singletons and the top ten take about 3%. Germline loops: CDR1 SEHNR, CDR2 FQNEAQ (reference sequence). Losses at the gene ends were 5 bases for V and 6 bases for J; bases not matched to a gene: 9. This CDR3 spans 15 amino acids. The gene calls are TRBV7-9 and TRBJ1-5; 8 bases match TRBD1. The TCR originated in a young woman with active or convalescent COVID-19. Sequencing was done on a sample of peripheral blood. CDR3 residues: CASSRGGQVFQPQHF. CDR3 coding DNA: TGTGCCAGCAGCCGTGGGGGACAGGTGTTTCAGCCCCAGCATTTT.